This is a list of T cell receptor beta chains from one sample in a study of blood T cell repertoires in COVID-19. Generated by immunoSEQ multiplex PCR, the TCRdb table keeps only in-frame clones and is missing some. Altogether more than 120,000 clones are present, approximately 80% being singletons, with the ten largest covering roughly 4.9%. The sample comprised peripheral blood. All receptors come from a human donor in a cohort sampled during active COVID-19. Both conserved end residues are part of each CDR3.

CDR3 length	J gene	V gene	CDR3 protein
16	TRBJ1-3	TRBV7-9	CASSEDRTFFGNTIYF
15	TRBJ1-5	TRBV2	CASSVGVRETGPQHF
15	TRBJ1-1	TRBV5-6	CASSHGGLRNTEAFF
16	TRBJ2-1	TRBV29-1	CSVDRAGGRSYNEQFF
13	TRBJ1-2	TRBV18	CASSPTVLYGYTF
14	TRBJ1-2	TRBV6-5	CASRTTGTGYGYTF
15	TRBJ2-1	TRBV10-3	CAISGGLAANNEQFF
15	TRBJ1-2	TRBV7-2	CASSLAGQGGYGYTF
14	TRBJ1-5	TRBV29-1	CSARGGEGNQPQHF
16	TRBJ1-1	TRBV19	CASSTLQGAFITEAFF